These 22 T cell receptor beta chains were all obtained from the same sample, sequenced in a study of blood T cell repertoires in COVID-19. Some clones are missing from TCRdb's copy, which holds only in-frame ones; the method was immunoSEQ multiplex PCR. This sample carries under 100,000 clones, around 94% of them seen once, and the ten largest clones take roughly 6.4%. The sample consisted of peripheral blood. The source of these receptors is a woman aged 60-70 years with active COVID-19.

The table lists this clone with a count of one. The rearrangement links TRBV2 to TRBJ2-1; the match to TRBD1 covers 8 bases. V was pared by 6 bases and J by 9 bases, with 7 bases of the junction left unmatched. The V gene's germline CDR1 is SNHLY and CDR2 FYNNEI. This CDR3 comprises 13 residues. The CDR3 DNA reads as TGTGCCAGCAGGAGCGACAGGGGAGGTGAGCAGTTCTTC. Its protein is CASRSDRGGEQFF.

This chain uses TRBV6-5 with TRBJ1-5, with D perhaps matching TRBD1 (5 bases). V lost 4 bases, J lost 0 bases, and 7 bases lay in between. Germline V gene lookup returns CDR1 MNHEY and CDR2 SVGAGI. The CDR3 is made up of 14 amino acids. CDR3 in DNA: TGTGCCAGCAGTTCGGGGGATAGCAATCAGCCCCAGCATTTT. This gives the protein CASSSGDSNQPQHF.

This chain joins TRBV6-6 and TRBJ1-6; 8 bases line up with TRBD1. The CDR3 totals 14 residues. The germline gives CDR1 MNHNY, CDR2 SVGAGI (reference sequence). J lost 11 bases, V lost 4 bases, and 7 bases had no gene match. DNA for the CDR3: TGTGCCAGCAGTTTAGGACAGGGTAGAGCACCCCTCCACTTT. Translation: CASSLGQGRAPLHF.

J is TRBJ2-2 and V is TRBV5-1, with D possibly being TRBD2 (6 bases). Germline CDR1 SGHRS, CDR2 YFSETQ. The CDR3 extends over 14 amino acids. The germline V and J ends were trimmed by 5 bases and 5 bases, with 13 bases remaining between them. CDR3 coding DNA: TGCGCCAGCAGGGTTGGGACTTATACCGGGGAGCTGTTTTTT. It encodes CASRVGTYTGELFF.

This chain links TRBV6-5 with TRBJ1-3, with D unresolved. The V end lost 0 bases, the J end lost 8 bases, and 14 bases lay between the germline ends. Germline V gives CDR1 MNHEY, CDR2 SVGAGI. This CDR3 contains 15 residues. The CDR3 loop reads CASSYSSREWDTIYF. DNA for the CDR3: TGTGCCAGCAGTTACTCGAGCCGGGAATGGGACACCATATATTTT.

This clone has only one observation. This chain links TRBV6-5 with TRBJ2-5, with unresolved D. The CDR3 length is 12 residues. The germline V gene encodes CDR1 MNHEY and CDR2 SVGAGI. Trimming removed 6 bases at V and 0 bases at J, with 5 bases between. The CDR3 bases are TGTGCCAGCAGACAGTACCAAGAGACCCAGTACTTC. Translating gives CASRQYQETQYF.

The chain couples TRBV18 to TRBJ1-4; no reliable D call. The CDR3 loop spans 13 amino acids. V was pared by 2 bases and J by 8 bases, with 9 bases between. Germline assignment: CDR1 KGHSH and CDR2 LQKENI. In DNA form, the CDR3 reads TGTGCCAGCTCACCAGACACCATGGAAAAACTGTTTTTT. It specifies CASSPDTMEKLFF.

The chain has TRBV3-1 (or the pseudogene TRBV3-2) and TRBJ2-1; 10 nucleotides align to TRBD2. Germline assignment: CDR1 LGHDT and CDR2 YNNKEL (reference sequence). Germline trimming cut 4 bases from V and 6 bases from J; bases unmatched to any gene: 3. This CDR3 is built from 14 residues. DNA of the CDR3: TGTGCCAGCAGCCTAGCGGGAGGAACCAATGAGCAGTTCTTC. Translating gives CASSLAGGTNEQFF.

V is TRBV5-1 and J is TRBJ2-7, with no clear D. The CDR3 length is 12 residues. Looked up from germline, CDR1 is SGHRS and CDR2 is YFSETQ. The V gene lost 2 bases and the J gene lost 2 bases, with 5 bases spanning the gap. The CDR3 sequence: CASSFDTYEQYF. DNA for the CDR3: TGCGCCAGCAGCTTCGACACCTACGAGCAGTACTTC.

This clone came up once. V and J are TRBV11-2 and TRBJ2-1; 7 positions agree with TRBD2. The CDR3 has 15 residues. Germline CDR1 is SGHAT and CDR2 is FQNNGV. V trimming: 3 bases; J trimming: 1 base; junction bases outside the gene matches: 3. CDR3 sequence: CASSFQRGSYNEQFF. The CDR3 bases are TGTGCCAGCAGCTTTCAGCGGGGATCCTACAATGAGCAGTTCTTC.

This rearrangement joins TRBV27 to TRBJ2-2, with D hard to call. This CDR3 has 16 residues. Trimming pared 1 base from V and 4 bases from J, leaving 13 bases between. CDR1 and CDR2 (germline): MNHEY, SMNVEV (reference sequence). The CDR3 DNA is TGTGCCAGCAGTTTATTTTGGGCAGCAACCACCGGGGAGCTGTTTTTT. Translation: CASSLFWAATTGELFF.

This rearrangement joins TRBV20-1 to TRBJ2-7, with TRBD2 matching 7 bases. Losses at the gene ends were 7 bases for V and 4 bases for J; bases not matched to a gene: 4. The CDR3 length is 11 residues. Looked up from germline, CDR1 is DFQATT and CDR2 is SNEGSKA (reference sequence). CDR3: CSVAGVYEQYF. DNA for the CDR3: TGCAGTGTTGCGGGAGTATACGAGCAGTACTTC.

The chain recombines TRBV5-4 with TRBJ2-7; 9 bases align to TRBD1. CDR1 and CDR2 from the germline V gene are SGHNT and YYREEE (reference sequence). The CDR3 spans 15 residues. With V trimmed by 4 bases and J by 2 bases, 7 bases remained unmatched. CDR3 sequence reads: CASSPRGQGTYEQYF. For the CDR3, the DNA is TGTGCCAGCAGCCCTAGGGGACAGGGTACCTACGAGCAGTACTTC.

In nucleotides, the CDR3 is TGCGCCAGCAGCCCTCCAGGGGGCTCCTACAATGAGCAGTTCTTC. It codes for CASSPPGGSYNEQFF. V gene TRBV5-1 combines with J gene TRBJ2-1, with 7 positions matching TRBD1. With 4 bases clipped from V and 0 bases from J, the junction kept 4 bases outside the gene matches. Germline V gives CDR1 SGHRS, CDR2 YFSETQ. The CDR3 has 15 residues. The full variable domain, completed using reference TRBV5-1 and TRBJ2-1, is KAGVTQTPRYLIKTRGQQVTLSCSPISGHRSVSWYQQTPGQGLQFLFEYFSETQRNKGNFPGRFSGRQFSNSRSEMNVSTLELGDSALYLCASSPPGGSYNEQFFGPGTRLTVL.

This sequence joins TRBV7-3 and TRBJ2-7, with TRBD1 matching over 10 bases. The CDR3 spans 15 residues. Per germline, CDR1 SGHTA and CDR2 FQGTGA. Trimming removed 6 bases from V and 2 bases from J; junction bases left unmatched: 7. The CDR3 spells CASRVRDRGPYEQYF. Here the CDR3 DNA reads TGTGCCAGCAGGGTCCGGGACAGGGGCCCCTACGAGCAGTACTTC.

This rearrangement joins TRBV3-1 (or the pseudogene TRBV3-2) to TRBJ1-2, with D tentatively TRBD1 (5 bases). CDR1 and CDR2 from the germline V gene are LGHDT and YNNKEL (reference sequence). CDR3 length: 14 residues. The V end lost 1 base, the J end lost 3 bases, and 9 bases lay between the germline ends. Here the CDR3 reads CASSQVGRDYGYTF. The DNA of the CDR3 is TGTGCCAGCAGCCAAGTAGGCAGGGACTATGGCTACACCTTC.

The rearrangement joins TRBV2 to TRBJ1-5; 7 bases agree with TRBD1. Germline V gene sequence: CDR1 SNHLY, CDR2 FYNNEI. The CDR3 length is 14 residues. The trim removed 3 bases at V and 7 bases at J, leaving 6 bases unmatched. Here the CDR3 reads CASSDRGVGQPQHF. The DNA of the CDR3 is TGTGCCAGCAGTGACAGGGGGGTAGGACAGCCCCAGCATTTT. The whole variable domain, filled in from reference TRBV2 and TRBJ1-5, reads EPEVTQTPSHQVTQMGQEVILRCVPISNHLYFYWYRQILGQKVEFLVSFYNNEISEKSEIFDDQFSVERPDGSNFTLKIRSTKLEDSAMYFCASSDRGVGQPQHFGDGTRLSIL.

The J gene is TRBJ1-5, the V gene TRBV19; tentatively, D is TRBD1 (5 bases). There are 15 residues in the CDR3. V lost 7 bases and J lost 7, with 20 bases in between. The V gene's germline CDR1 is LNHDA and CDR2 SQIVND (reference sequence). CDR3 residues: CASTAGFGGGQPQHF. The CDR3 region has the DNA TGTGCCAGTACCGCGGGGTTCGGGGGTGGACAGCCCCAGCATTTT. The whole variable domain, remainder taken from reference TRBV19 and TRBJ1-5, is DGGITQSPKYLFRKEGQNVTLSCEQNLNHDAMYWYRQDPGQGLRLIYYSQIVNDFQKGDIAEGYSVSREKKESFPLTVTSAQKNPTAFYLCASTAGFGGGQPQHFGDGTRLSIL.

The chain links TRBV28 to TRBJ2-7, with 10 bases aligning to TRBD2. This CDR3 is 13 amino acids long. CDR1 MDHEN and CDR2 SYDVKM come from the germline V gene. V shed 11 bases, J shed 0 bases, and the junction held 4 bases outside the gene matches. CDR3 sequence: CACGLADSYEQYF. CDR3 sequence (DNA): TGTGCCTGCGGACTAGCGGACTCCTACGAGCAGTACTTC.

The chain uses TRBV28 and TRBJ1-2; D is perhaps TRBD1 (5 bases). The CDR3 is made up of 13 amino acids. The germline V and J ends were trimmed by 5 bases and 7 bases, with 14 bases remaining between them. Germline V gene lookup returns CDR1 MDHEN and CDR2 SYDVKM. CDR3 amino acids: CASSTLRGGGYTF. As DNA, the CDR3 is TGTGCCAGCAGTACCCTTCGGGGGGGTGGCTACACCTTC.

The J gene is TRBJ1-4, the V gene TRBV5-1, with D possibly being TRBD1 (6 bases). Trimming pared 5 bases from V and 4 bases from J, leaving 18 bases between. The CDR3 length is 16 residues. Germline-derived CDR1 and CDR2 are SGHRS and YFSETQ. As DNA, the CDR3 is TGCGCCAGCAGGGGCGGCCGTCAGGGGTTTAATGAAAAACTGTTTTTT. Its translation is CASRGGRQGFNEKLFF. The full variable domain, its missing parts supplied by reference TRBV5-1 and TRBJ1-4, is KAGVTQTPRYLIKTRGQQVTLSCSPISGHRSVSWYQQTPGQGLQFLFEYFSETQRNKGNFPGRFSGRQFSNSRSEMNVSTLELGDSALYLCASRGGRQGFNEKLFFGSGTQLSVL.

The J gene is TRBJ2-3, the V gene TRBV28; TRBD2 might be the D (6 bases). The ends were cut back, 5 bases at V and 2 bases at J, with 11 bases in the middle. The germline CDR1 and CDR2 sequences are MDHEN and SYDVKM. The CDR3 is 14 residues long. CDR3 in amino acids: CASSAPGVTDTQYF. CDR3 sequence (DNA): TGTGCCAGCAGTGCCCCGGGGGTCACAGATACGCAGTATTTT.